Shown below are 9 T cell receptor beta chains from a single sample sequenced in a study of T cells in Graves' hyperthyroidism and ophthalmopathy. TCR beta CDR3 sequences were amplified from RNA transcripts. HTBI primers were employed in a first-round RT-PCR of the TCR CDR3. TCRdb reprocessed the multiplex PCR reads via MiXCR and lists one record per CDR3 protein. The sample gives about 480,000 distinct CDR3 sequences, 13% to 15% of which show up once; 15% to 20% is in the top ten. The specimen sequenced was blood. Source of these receptors: a woman aged 18-29 years with Graves' hyperthyroidism.

This clonotype was observed at least ten times. The V and J genes are TRBV19 and TRBJ1-1; D perhaps matches TRBD1 (6 bases). Germline V gene data show CDR1 as LNHDA and CDR2 as SQIVND (reference sequence). The CDR3 contains 14 residues. The V end was cut by 6 bases, the J end by 5 bases, with 16 bases between. In DNA form, the CDR3 reads TGTGCCAGTAGATGGGACACGGGGAGTACTGAAGCTTTCTTT. It encodes CASRWDTGSTEAFF.

This clonotype was observed a handful of times. This chain uses TRBV9 with TRBJ2-7; either TRBD1 or TRBD2 may fit D (5 bases each). CDR1 and CDR2 from the germline V gene are SGDLS and YYNGEE. Trimming shortened V by 4 bases and J by 2 bases, and 19 bases separated the two germline ends. This CDR3 has 16 residues. The CDR3 DNA reads as TGTGCCAGCAGCCTAGGCTCCGGGACGGCCACCTACGAGCAGTACTTC. It specifies CASSLGSGTATYEQYF. Variable domain in full (rest from reference TRBV9 and TRBJ2-7): DSGVTQTPKHLITATGQRVTLRCSPRSGDLSVYWYQQSLDQGLQFLIQYYNGEERAKGNILERFSAQQFPDLHSELNLSSLELGDSALYFCASSLGSGTATYEQYFGPGTRLTVT.

This clonotype was picked up many times. This chain links TRBV11-2 with TRBJ2-2, with unresolved D. Looked up from germline, CDR1 is SGHAT and CDR2 is FQNNGV. Deletions cut 4 bases from V and 5 bases from J, with 8 bases between. The CDR3 totals 13 residues. CDR3 sequence: CASSWAETGELFF. CDR3 DNA: TGTGCCAGCAGCTGGGCGGAAACCGGGGAGCTGTTTTTT.

This clonotype was picked up many times. V usage is TRBV12-3 or TRBV12-4 and J usage is TRBJ2-3; either TRBD1 or TRBD2 may supply D (5 bases each). The CDR3 spans 14 residues. Trimming pared 5 bases from V and 4 bases from J, leaving 13 bases between. Here the CDR3 reads CASSPGKRADTQYF. The CDR3 bases are TGTGCCAGCAGTCCAGGGAAGAGGGCAGATACGCAGTATTTT.

This clonotype has a count of ten or more. The rearrangement links TRBV20-1 to TRBJ2-3, with unresolved D. This CDR3 spans 8 amino acids. Trimming cost V 8 bases and J 3 bases, with 0 bases left between them. From germline, CDR1 is DFQATT and CDR2 SNEGSKA (reference sequence). CDR3 coding DNA: TGCAGTACAGATACGCAGTATTTT. This codes for CSTDTQYF.

This clonotype was counted at least ten times. The chain combines TRBV5-1 with TRBJ2-3, with 8 bases identical to TRBD1. The CDR3 extends over 15 amino acids. V was pared by 4 bases and J by 4 bases, with 8 bases of the junction left unmatched. Germline V CDR1 and CDR2: SGHRS, YFSETQ. The CDR3 spells CASSLRGQVPDTQYF. CDR3 coding DNA: TGCGCCAGCAGCCTCCGGGGACAGGTCCCAGATACGCAGTATTTT.

This clonotype was detected many times. The chain has TRBV5-5 and TRBJ2-1, with 14 positions matching TRBD2. The CDR3 contains 15 residues. Germline CDR1 SGHKS, CDR2 YYEKEE (reference sequence). The V segment lost 6 bases and the J segment 10 bases; nucleotides outside the gene matches: 9. The CDR3 sequence: CASTPGTSGRVEQFF. For the CDR3, the DNA is TGTGCCAGCACCCCCGGGACTAGCGGGAGAGTAGAGCAGTTCTTC.

This clonotype was observed many times. The CDR3 DNA reads TGTGCCAGCTCACCGAGGGACAGGCAGGGCTATGGCTACACCTTC. Translating it yields CASSPRDRQGYGYTF. J is TRBJ1-2 and V is TRBV18, with 8 bases that match TRBD1. The germline V gene has CDR1 KGHSH and CDR2 LQKENI. The trim removed 3 bases at V and 4 bases at J, leaving 7 bases unmatched. The CDR3 length is 15 residues. The full variable domain, completed using reference TRBV18 and TRBJ1-2, is NAGVMQNPRHLVRRRGQEARLRCSPMKGHSHVYWYRQLPEEGLKFMVYLQKENIIDESGMPKERFSAEFPKEGPSILRIQQVVRGDSAAYFCASSPRDRQGYGYTFGSGTRLTVV.

This clonotype was picked up many times. The V gene is TRBV6-1, the J gene TRBJ2-2; 7 nucleotides align to TRBD2. Trimming at V came to 8 bases and at J to 1 base, leaving 10 bases not matched to a gene. The germline V gene encodes CDR1 MNHNS and CDR2 SASEGT. CDR3 length: 16 amino acids. CDR3: CASLPGLAVNTGELFF. The CDR3 nucleotides are TGTGCCAGCCTCCCAGGGCTAGCGGTGAACACCGGGGAGCTGTTTTTT.